The 20 T cell receptor beta chains in this list originate from one sample, sequenced in a study of shared clonotypes between healthy human individuals. Profiling relied on immunoSEQ multiplex PCR, and the TCRdb table lists in-frame clones only, not all of them. Counted here are millions of clones, 90% to 95% occurring once; the ten biggest clones make up more than 0.12%. What was sequenced was naive CD4+ T cells sorted from blood. The subset was: CD45RA+ positively selected. The receptors shown here come from a young man in good health.

The J gene is TRBJ2-7, the V gene TRBV21-1; TRBD1, as called in the table, went unchecked against the DNA. TRBV21-1 is listed as a pseudogene. CDR3 length equals 15 residues. The CDR3 bases are TGTGCCAGCACCCAAAGGGGGGACAGGGCCTTCGAGCAGTACTTC. Its protein is CASTQRGDRAFEQYF.

The chain carries TRBV5-6 and TRBJ2-7; the D is unclear. The CDR3 spans 15 residues. Germline assignment: CDR1 SGHDT and CDR2 YYEEEE. The V end was cut by 2 bases, the J end by 2 bases, with 14 bases between. CDR3 sequence reads: CASSFRWAPTYEQYF. DNA of the CDR3: TGTGCCAGCAGCTTTAGGTGGGCACCGACCTACGAGCAGTACTTC.

As to this clone: At one of its ends the junction is not consistent with the germline gene, which may arise from a read error. The chain recombines TRBV10-3 with TRBJ2-7; 7 bases agree with TRBD1. This CDR3 comprises 13 residues. Germline CDR1 ENHRY, CDR2 SYGVKD. The CDR3 protein is CAISENRGGAADF. CDR3 in DNA: TGTGCCATCAGTGAAAATAGAGGGGGCGCGGCGGACTTC.

The V and J genes are TRBV4-3 and TRBJ2-7, with D perhaps TRBD1 (5 bases). The CDR3 consists of 15 residues. Germline V gene data show CDR1 as LGHNA and CDR2 as YSLEER. V lost 0 bases to trimming and J lost 2 bases, with 11 bases between them. The CDR3 loop reads CASSQDKRGPYEQYF. For the CDR3, the DNA is TGCGCCAGCAGCCAAGATAAAAGGGGTCCCTACGAGCAGTACTTC.

This chain uses TRBV5-1 with TRBJ2-5; D unclear. Germline lookup yields CDR1 SGHRS and CDR2 YFSETQ. The CDR3 runs to 14 residues. Trimming left V 0 bases short and J 5 bases short, with 11 bases between. This CDR3 is CASSLGVLGETQYF. CDR3 DNA sequence: TGCGCCAGCAGCTTGGGAGTTTTAGGGGAGACCCAGTACTTC.

V and J are TRBV5-1 and TRBJ1-2; D gene ambiguous. Germline V gene sequence: CDR1 SGHRS, CDR2 YFSETQ. Trimming took 0 bases from V and 3 from J, leaving 6 bases between them. This CDR3 has 13 residues. The DNA of the CDR3 is TGCGCCAGCAGCTTGGAAGCACACTATGGCTACACCTTC. Translating it yields CASSLEAHYGYTF. Full variable domain (missing parts from reference TRBV5-1 and TRBJ1-2): KAGVTQTPRYLIKTRGQQVTLSCSPISGHRSVSWYQQTPGQGLQFLFEYFSETQRNKGNFPGRFSGRQFSNSRSEMNVSTLELGDSALYLCASSLEAHYGYTFGSGTRLTVV.

The V call is TRBV28, the J call TRBJ1-4, with D unclear. The germline gives CDR1 MDHEN, CDR2 SYDVKM. The CDR3 consists of 13 residues. V was cut by 8 bases and J by 10 bases, with 17 bases left in between. The CDR3 loop is CASLSHNDGKLFF. In DNA, the CDR3 is TGTGCCAGCCTCAGCCATAATGACGGAAAACTGTTTTTT.

The chain couples TRBV6-5 to TRBJ1-6, with TRBD1 as a possible D gene (5 bases). Trimming left V 7 bases short and J 10 bases short, with 11 bases between. The CDR3 sequence is 12 residues long. From germline, CDR1 is MNHEY and CDR2 SVGAGI. The CDR3 here is CASNGAGSPLHF. DNA for the CDR3: TGTGCCAGCAACGGGGCTGGATCACCCCTCCACTTT.

The chain joins TRBV7-2 to TRBJ2-7; 8 nucleotides align to TRBD2. V lost 1 base to trimming and J lost 2 bases; unmatched junction nucleotides: 4. The CDR3 loop spans 15 amino acids. Germline-derived CDR1 and CDR2 are SGHTA and FQGNSA. The CDR3 DNA follows: TGTGCCAGCAGCTTAGGGGGACTAGGAACCTACGAGCAGTACTTC. Translation gives CASSLGGLGTYEQYF.

The rearrangement links TRBV11-2 to TRBJ2-1; possible D gene TRBD2, 6 bases. The CDR3 is 14 amino acids. The ends were cut back, 3 bases at V and 2 bases at J, with 8 bases in the middle. Germline-derived CDR1 and CDR2 are SGHAT and FQNNGV. CDR3 amino acids: CASSLGGTYNEQFF. The CDR3 region has the DNA TGTGCCAGCAGCTTGGGGGGTACCTACAATGAGCAGTTCTTC.

This clone was observed a single time. The chain links TRBV6-5 to TRBJ2-7; D possibly uses TRBD1 or TRBD2 (5 bases each). Trimming removed 6 bases at V and 4 bases at J, with 19 bases between. This CDR3 is 15 amino acids long. Germline V lookup: CDR1 MNHEY, CDR2 SVGAGI. The CDR3 loop is CASRSDGTGRYEQYF. The CDR3 DNA follows: TGTGCCAGCAGATCGGACGGGACCGGTCGTTACGAGCAGTACTTC.

This chain joins TRBV10-3 and TRBJ2-7; TRBD2 matches 10 bases. After removal of 3 bases from V and 6 bases from J, the junction contained 8 bases not matched to a gene. The CDR3 extends over 15 amino acids. Germline assignment: CDR1 ENHRY and CDR2 SYGVKD. The DNA of the CDR3 is TGTGCCATCAGTGACCCCGGGACTAGCGTCGCCGAGCAGTACTTC. It is translated as CAISDPGTSVAEQYF.

Points on this clone: Other DNA sequences in the sample encode the same CDR3. The rearrangement joins TRBV18 to TRBJ1-5; no firm D call. CDR3 length equals 13 residues. Germline CDR1 reads KGHSH; CDR2 reads LQKENI. V was clipped by 3 bases and J by 4 bases, with 7 bases between them. The CDR3 loop is CASSPKENQPQHF. For the CDR3, the DNA is TGTGCCAGCTCACCGAAAGAGAATCAGCCCCAGCATTTT.

The chain uses TRBV6-1 and TRBJ2-2; TRBD1 might be the D (6 bases). Trimming stripped 7 bases from V and 6 bases from J, with 9 bases between. Germline lookup yields CDR1 MNHNS and CDR2 SASEGT. This CDR3 spans 12 amino acids. The CDR3 DNA reads TGTGCCAGCATCGACAGGCCCGGGGAGCTGTTTTTT. Amino acids: CASIDRPGELFF.

V usage is TRBV19 and J usage is TRBJ1-4; D is ambiguous. There are 11 residues in the CDR3. The V and J ends lost 5 bases and 11 bases respectively, with 9 bases between them. Germline V gene data show CDR1 as LNHDA and CDR2 as SQIVND (reference sequence). The CDR3 is CASSERVKLFF. CDR3 bases: TGTGCCAGTAGTGAGAGAGTTAAACTGTTTTTT.

J is TRBJ2-1 and V is TRBV9, with TRBD2 matching over 9 bases. CDR1 is SGDLS and CDR2 is YYNGEE in the germline V gene. V trimming: 3 bases; J trimming: 8 bases; junction bases outside the gene matches: 9. The CDR3 is 15 amino acids. CDR3 loop: CASSGLSGSTDEQFF. The CDR3 DNA follows: TGTGCCAGCAGCGGGCTTAGCGGGAGTACCGATGAGCAGTTCTTC.

Regarding this clone: The identical CDR3 is also encoded by other nucleotide sequences in the sample. V is TRBV5-1 and J is TRBJ1-6, with no clear D. The CDR3 runs 14 residues. The V gene lost 0 bases and the J gene lost 4 bases, with 5 bases spanning the gap. Germline V CDR1 and CDR2: SGHRS, YFSETQ. The CDR3, as DNA: TGCGCCAGCAGCTTGGCGGGATATAATTCACCCCTCCACTTT. Translated, it gives CASSLAGYNSPLHF.

Comment on this clone: Other DNA sequences within the sample encode an identical CDR3. The chain employs TRBV28 and TRBJ1-5; possibly TRBD1 for D (6 bases). The CDR3 has 15 residues. V lost 3 bases and J lost 2, with 11 bases in between. Germline values: CDR1 MDHEN, CDR2 SYDVKM. DNA for the CDR3: TGTGCCAGCAGTTTGCCGACAGGAGGCAATCAGCCCCAGCATTTT. Protein sequence: CASSLPTGGNQPQHF.

The sample holds a few counts of this clone. V is TRBV9 and J is TRBJ1-6; D call uncertain. CDR1 is SGDLS and CDR2 is YYNGEE in the germline V gene. V was cut by 0 bases and J by 10 bases, with 11 bases left in between. This CDR3 is built from 14 residues. CDR3 loop: CASSVAASGSPLHF. The CDR3 coding sequence is TGTGCCAGCAGCGTAGCCGCTTCTGGATCACCCCTCCACTTT.

The J gene is TRBJ1-1, the V gene TRBV2; tentative D call: TRBD1 (5 bases). This CDR3 has 14 residues. Trimming pared 1 base from V and 1 base from J, leaving 7 bases between. Germline CDR1 SNHLY, CDR2 FYNNEI. CDR3 loop: CASSEGGQNTEAFF. In DNA form, the CDR3 reads TGTGCCAGCAGTGAAGGCGGACAGAACACTGAAGCTTTCTTT.